The T cell receptor (beta chain) described here comes from a study of response to subunit inactivated influenza vaccine. V trimming: 7 bases; J trimming: 5 bases; junction bases outside the gene matches: 10. The CDR3 sequence is 15 residues long. Germline loops: CDR1 MNHNS, CDR2 SASEGT. At least ten counts were recorded for this clonotype. TCRdb used MiXCR to reprocess the RT-PCR reads, holding one entry per CDR3 protein. The data show 500,000 to 700,000 distinct CDR3 sequences, roughly 25% seen once. The same data also went into a second study, on T cells expressing NK-cell markers. From that paper: 5'RACE template switching with UMIs generated TCR beta cDNA.

The sequence derives from a man aged 50 to 60 who received an inactivated influenza vaccine. The rearrangement links TRBV6-1 to TRBJ2-2; 7 nucleotides agree with TRBD2. The sample consisted of CD4+ T cells sorted from PBMCs, taken approximately 13 days after vaccination. CDR3 coding DNA: TGTGCCAGCACCCGTCGAGCGGGGAAAACCGGGGAGCTGTTTTTT. It is translated as CASTRRAGKTGELFF.